The 18 T cell receptor beta chains given below trace back to one sample, sequenced in a study of T cell responses to AZD1222 COVID-19 vaccine. Clones were sequenced by immunoSEQ multiplex PCR, and TCRdb holds only the in-frame ones, with some missing. The repertoire consists of approximately 150,000 clones, with around 89% occurring once and the leading ten covering 2.5% to 3%. This material consisted of peripheral blood, taken on day 0 of AZD1222 vaccination. Receptors were obtained from an adult in good health.

This chain uses TRBV28 with TRBJ2-7, with 10 bases aligning to TRBD2. Trimming cost V 6 bases and J 5 bases; bases outside gene matches: 16. Germline values: CDR1 MDHEN, CDR2 SYDVKM. CDR3 size: 17 residues. The CDR3 DNA is TGTGCCAGCAGGGGGGACAGGAGACTAGCGGGTTTGGACGAGCAGTACTTC. This translates into CASRGDRRLAGLDEQYF.

The chain combines TRBV19 with TRBJ1-2; 7 nucleotides align to TRBD1. Germline assignment: CDR1 LNHDA and CDR2 SQIVND (reference sequence). This CDR3 has 16 residues. Trimming took 10 bases from V and 0 from J; bases not matched to a gene: 14. CDR3 nucleotides: TGTGCCACAAAAAGGACAGGTCAACCCTCTAACTATGGCTACACCTTC. Residues: CATKRTGQPSNYGYTF. Full variable domain (remainder filled in from reference TRBV19 and TRBJ1-2): DGGITQSPKYLFRKEGQNVTLSCEQNLNHDAMYWYRQDPGQGLRLIYYSQIVNDFQKGDIAEGYSVSREKKESFPLTVTSAQKNPTAFYLCATKRTGQPSNYGYTFGSGTRLTVV.

The gene calls are TRBV6-6 and TRBJ2-7, with TRBD1 as a possible D gene (6 bases). The V and J ends lost 1 base and 3 bases respectively, with 16 bases between them. Germline CDR1 reads MNHNY; CDR2 reads SVGAGI (reference sequence). The CDR3 totals 16 residues. This CDR3 is CASSYYEVQGFYEQYF. CDR3 in DNA: TGTGCCAGCAGTTACTACGAAGTACAGGGTTTCTACGAGCAGTACTTC.

The rearrangement links TRBV2 to TRBJ1-6; D might be TRBD1 (6 bases). Germline CDR1 is SNHLY and CDR2 is FYNNEI. This CDR3 has 14 residues. The V end was cut by 6 bases, the J end by 4 bases, with 10 bases between. The chain's CDR3 is CASRYRVYNSPLHF. CDR3 nucleotide sequence: TGTGCCAGCAGATACAGGGTGTATAATTCACCCCTCCACTTT.

The rearrangement links TRBV7-8 to TRBJ2-5; D is undetermined. In germline, CDR1 is SGHVS, CDR2 FQNEAQ. With 4 bases removed from V and 5 bases from J, the gap between germline ends came to 14 bases. This CDR3 is 14 amino acids long. As DNA, the CDR3 is TGTGCCAGCAGCTCCCGGGTGGGTGAGGAGACCCAGTACTTC. Translated, it gives CASSSRVGEETQYF.

The rearrangement uses TRBV6-5 and TRBJ1-3, with D perhaps matching TRBD1 (6 bases). In germline, CDR1 is MNHEY, CDR2 SVGAGI. Between the trimmed V and J ends, which lost 1 base and 0 bases, there was a span of 10 bases. This CDR3 region has 16 residues. CDR3 in DNA: TGTGCCAGCAGTTACTTCGGACAGAGCTCTGGAAACACCATATATTTT. Encoded protein: CASSYFGQSSGNTIYF.

J is TRBJ2-1 and V is TRBV28; 11 bases agree with TRBD1. The CDR3 covers 15 residues. Germline lookup yields CDR1 MDHEN and CDR2 SYDVKM. Losses at the gene ends were 8 bases for V and 2 bases for J; bases not matched to a gene: 5. DNA for the CDR3: TGTGCCAGCCAACCGGGACAGGGGGCCTACAATGAGCAGTTCTTC. Protein product: CASQPGQGAYNEQFF.

The count of this clone is one. The chain links TRBV28 to TRBJ2-1, with D unclear. The CDR3 covers 15 residues. Germline V CDR1 and CDR2: MDHEN, SYDVKM. The V and J ends lost 7 bases and 0 bases respectively, with 13 bases between them. The CDR3, as DNA: TGTGCCAGCACCACGAGGCCCAGCTCCTACAATGAGCAGTTCTTC. Its translation is CASTTRPSSYNEQFF.

The chain links TRBV4-1 to TRBJ2-3; 8 nucleotides match TRBD1. CDR1 is MGHRA and CDR2 is YSYEKL in the germline V gene. Losses at the gene ends were 2 bases for V and 5 bases for J; bases not matched to a gene: 12. This CDR3 spans 17 amino acids. CDR3 coding DNA: TGCGCCAGCAGCCAAAGGGAACGCAGGGGGCTAGGAGATACGCAGTATTTT. Its translation is CASSQRERRGLGDTQYF.

The chain is built from TRBV6-5 and TRBJ1-2; maybe TRBD1 (5 bases). V was pared by 5 bases and J by 6 bases, with 16 bases between. The germline CDR1 and CDR2 sequences are MNHEY and SVGAGI. This CDR3 region has 14 residues. CDR3 in amino acids: CASSPHGGRDGYTF. CDR3 nucleotides: TGTGCCAGCAGTCCGCATGGGGGGAGGGATGGCTACACCTTC.

This chain uses TRBV6-5 with TRBJ2-3; D possibly corresponds to TRBD1 (6 bases). Germline CDR1 reads MNHEY; CDR2 reads SVGAGI. The V gene lost 5 bases and the J gene lost 2 bases, with 14 bases spanning the gap. This CDR3 is 15 amino acids long. The CDR3 nucleotides are TGTGCCAGCAGTCTCACTAGGACAGTCACAGATACGCAGTATTTT. The encoded protein is CASSLTRTVTDTQYF.

V gene TRBV6-5 combines with J gene TRBJ1-1; D perhaps matches TRBD1 (6 bases). The CDR3 contains 13 residues. The V end lost 7 bases, the J end lost 11 bases, and 20 bases lay between the germline ends. Germline CDR1 MNHEY, CDR2 SVGAGI. The CDR3 reads CASTLPGQTVAFF. The DNA for the CDR3 is TGTGCCAGCACCCTGCCGGGACAAACGGTGGCTTTCTTT.

This chain's CDR3 is CASSLGREGRYEQFF. The CDR3 DNA follows: TGTGCCAGCAGCTTAGGGAGGGAGGGCCGTTATGAGCAGTTCTTC. This chain joins TRBV11-3 and TRBJ2-1; 7 bases agree with TRBD2. Germline CDR1 is SGHNT and CDR2 is YENEEA. Trimming at V came to 1 base and at J to 8 bases, leaving 8 bases not matched to a gene. This CDR3 has 15 amino acids. The whole variable domain, remainder taken from reference TRBV11-3 and TRBJ2-1, is EAGVVQSPRYKIIEKKQPVAFWCNPISGHNTLYWYLQNLGQGPELLIRYENEEAVDDSQLPKDRFSAERLKGVDSTLKIQPAELGDSAVYLCASSLGREGRYEQFFGPGTRLTVL.

This chain links TRBV5-6 with TRBJ2-3, with TRBD2 identical over 12 bases. With 4 bases clipped from V and 5 bases from J, the junction kept 11 bases outside the gene matches. CDR1 and CDR2 (germline): SGHDT, YYEEEE. CDR3 length: 17 residues. The CDR3 bases are TGTGCCAGCAGCCCAGGGCTAGCGGGGGGGCCAAGAGATACGCAGTATTTT. Residues: CASSPGLAGGPRDTQYF. Filled out from reference TRBV5-6 and TRBJ2-3, the complete variable domain reads DAGVTQSPTHLIKTRGQQVTLRCSPKSGHDTVSWYQQALGQGPQFIFQYYEEEERQRGNFPDRFSGHQFPNYSSELNVNALLLGDSALYLCASSPGLAGGPRDTQYFGPGTRLTVL.

The chain is built from TRBV7-9 and TRBJ2-5, with D maybe TRBD1 (6 bases). The CDR3 sequence is 17 residues long. Germline V gene data show CDR1 as SEHNR and CDR2 as FQNEAQ (reference sequence). Trimming removed 0 bases at V and 2 bases at J, with 16 bases between. CDR3 region: CASSLADPGHSQETQYF. The CDR3 DNA follows: TGTGCCAGCAGCTTAGCGGATCCGGGACACTCTCAAGAGACCCAGTACTTC.

This chain connects TRBV7-2 to TRBJ2-3, with no clear D. V was shortened by 0 bases and J by 4 bases, with 11 bases between the two germline ends. Germline CDR1 reads SGHTA; CDR2 reads FQGNSA. This CDR3 has 15 amino acids. CDR3 sequence (DNA): TGTGCCAGCAGCTTAGCGGGCCCTGGGGCAGATACGCAGTATTTT. Its translation is CASSLAGPGADTQYF.

The rearrangement joins TRBV5-4 to TRBJ2-1; D remains unclear. CDR3 size: 14 residues. Germline V lookup: CDR1 SGHNT, CDR2 YYREEE (reference sequence). V lost 3 bases, J lost 4 bases, and 11 bases lay in between. The DNA for the CDR3 is TGTGCCAGCAGCTCCGCGTATAAATACAATGAGCAGTTCTTC. Translating gives CASSSAYKYNEQFF.

The chain employs TRBV15 and TRBJ2-1, with 7 bases lining up with TRBD2. CDR1 and CDR2 (germline): LNHNV, YYDKDF (reference sequence). Unmatched junction bases numbered 22, after V lost 5 bases and J lost 9 bases. The CDR3 loop spans 18 amino acids. CDR3 protein: CATSPKQMWGGERGEQFF. DNA for the CDR3: TGTGCCACCAGCCCGAAACAGATGTGGGGAGGGGAGCGGGGTGAGCAGTTCTTC.